This is a list of T cell receptor beta chains from one sample in a study of memory CD4+ T cells and cytomegalovirus serostatus. TCRdb's table, derived via immunoSEQ multiplex PCR, lists solely in-frame clones and lacks some. The sample contains about 43,000 clones, over 70% of which appear only once. Specimen: memory CD4+ T cells from blood. These receptor sequences come from an adult in good health and CMV-seronegative. Both conserved end residues are part of each CDR3.

V: TRBV5-1
J: TRBJ2-3
CDR3: CASSLVTDTQYF

V: TRBV4-1
J: TRBJ1-5
CDR3: CASSHPTGGRTNSNQPQHF

V: TRBV6-1
J: TRBJ2-5
CDR3: CASSARTGSLETQYF

V: TRBV7-2
J: TRBJ2-2
CDR3: CASSLGLTGLAGELFF

V: TRBV7-2
J: TRBJ2-7
CDR3: CASSSPASAGLYEQYF

V: TRBV6-4
J: TRBJ1-5
CDR3: CASSVSLGEPQHF

V: TRBV19
J: TRBJ1-2
CDR3: CASSTPRDRGTRYGYTF

V: TRBV27
J: TRBJ2-1
CDR3: CASSLSSVSDEQFF

V: TRBV9
J: TRBJ2-7
CDR3: CASSDRQGNEQYF

V: TRBV11-3
J: TRBJ2-3
CDR3: CASSLGAGGEDTQYF

V: TRBV5-1
J: TRBJ1-1
CDR3: CASSLASGISEAFF

V: TRBV6-4
J: TRBJ2-1
CDR3: CASSDPDRERSYNEQFF

V: TRBV7-8
J: TRBJ2-6
CDR3: CASSLAEGLANVLTF

V: TRBV15
J: TRBJ1-2
CDR3: CATSRDSWDRGDVGYGYTF

V: TRBV11-2
J: TRBJ1-2
CDR3: CASSSEMYGYTF

V: TRBV6-1
J: TRBJ1-3
CDR3: CASSRQGSGNTIYF

V: TRBV6-1
J: TRBJ1-3
CDR3: CASRDPSNRGNTIYF

V: TRBV7-3
J: TRBJ1-1
CDR3: CASSLTGGGSEAFF

V: TRBV2
J: TRBJ2-3
CDR3: CASSEGFSGGAGDTQYF

V: TRBV7-2
J: TRBJ1-5
CDR3: CASSSGTVSNQPQHF

V: TRBV9
J: TRBJ2-3
CDR3: CASSVTPTTSGGAGTADTQYF

V: TRBV5-4
J: TRBJ2-5
CDR3: CASSLATRTGGDSQWTQYF

V: TRBV2
J: TRBJ2-1
CDR3: CASTTAYYNEQFF

V: TRBV7-9
J: TRBJ2-4
CDR3: CASSPGLAGEQYF